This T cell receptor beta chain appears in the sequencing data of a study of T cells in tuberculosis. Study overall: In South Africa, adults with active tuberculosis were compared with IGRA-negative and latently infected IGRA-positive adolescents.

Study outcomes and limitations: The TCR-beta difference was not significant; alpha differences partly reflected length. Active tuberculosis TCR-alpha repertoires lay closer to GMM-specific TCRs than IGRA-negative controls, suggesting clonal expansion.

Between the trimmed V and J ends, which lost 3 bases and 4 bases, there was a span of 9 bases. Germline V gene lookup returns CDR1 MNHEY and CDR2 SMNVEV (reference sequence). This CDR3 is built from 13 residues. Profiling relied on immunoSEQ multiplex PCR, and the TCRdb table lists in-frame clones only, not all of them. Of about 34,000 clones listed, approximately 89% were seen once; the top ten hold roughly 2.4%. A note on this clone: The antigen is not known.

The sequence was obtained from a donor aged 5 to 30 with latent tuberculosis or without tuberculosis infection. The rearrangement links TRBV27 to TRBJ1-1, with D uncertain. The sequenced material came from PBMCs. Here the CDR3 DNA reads TGTGCCAGCAGTTTTAATGTGGCCACTGAAGCTTTCTTT. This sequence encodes CASSFNVATEAFF.